This TCR beta chain came from a study of CD8 T cells in Susac syndrome. Reverse transcription used roughly 0.45 to 1 ug RNA and random hexamers. MiXCR, applied by TCRdb to the immunoSEQ multiplex PCR reads, yields one record per CDR3 protein. The table lists 80,000 to 90,000 distinct CDR3 sequences, 95% of them singletons. TEMRA cells were FACS-enriched, with CD8+ and CD4+ T cells isolated negatively. The CDR3 covers 16 residues. Germline V gives CDR1 SGHTS, CDR2 YDEGEE. V shed 4 bases and J 2 bases; nucleotides not matched to a gene: 6. V gene TRBV5-8 combines with J gene TRBJ2-5, with 12 bases that match TRBD2. The clonotype was recovered from a human donor with Susac syndrome. The specimen sequenced was CD8+ T cells from PBMCs. CDR3 residues: CASSAGTSGPQETQYF. CDR3 in DNA: TGTGCCAGCAGCGCGGGGACTAGCGGGCCACAAGAGACCCAGTACTTC.